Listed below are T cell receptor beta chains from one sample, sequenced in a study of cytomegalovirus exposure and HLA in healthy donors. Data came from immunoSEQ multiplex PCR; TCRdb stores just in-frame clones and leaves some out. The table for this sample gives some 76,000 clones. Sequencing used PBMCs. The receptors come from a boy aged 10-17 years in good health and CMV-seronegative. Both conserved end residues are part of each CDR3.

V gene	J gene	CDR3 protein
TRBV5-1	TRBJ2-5	CASSLGGEETQYF
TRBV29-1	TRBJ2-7	CSVEDPKGEQYF
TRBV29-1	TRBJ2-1	CSVGTGTGGRDEQFF
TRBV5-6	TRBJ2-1	CASSFPGMHSYNEQFF
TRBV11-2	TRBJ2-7	CASSLDGRDYEQYF
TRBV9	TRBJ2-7	CASSGGLGLSYEQYF
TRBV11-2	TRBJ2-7	CASSRDRNFYEQYF
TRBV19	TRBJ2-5	CASSALRAGTSGRGLETQYF
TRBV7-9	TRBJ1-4	CASPADEGGDVEKLFF
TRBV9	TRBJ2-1	CASSVEASASSYNEQFF
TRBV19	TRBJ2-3	CASRTGSTDTQYF
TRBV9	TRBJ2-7	CASSAQGYEQYF
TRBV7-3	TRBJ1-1	CASSSSGGEETEAFF
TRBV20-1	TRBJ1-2	CSANVGDGYTF
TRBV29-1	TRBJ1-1	CSVPGTSNTEAFF
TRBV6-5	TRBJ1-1	CASSYSGQGRTEAFF
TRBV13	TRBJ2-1	CASSARKLAGENNEQFF
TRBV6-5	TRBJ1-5	CASSASGRGFQPQHF
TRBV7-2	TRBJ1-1	CASSSRQGARGAFF
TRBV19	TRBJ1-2	CASRRAGGYGYTF
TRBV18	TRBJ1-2	CASSPKTGAGGYTF
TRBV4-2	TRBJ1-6	CASSQDEGVISPLHF
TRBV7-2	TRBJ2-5	CASSRRPLTAQETQYF
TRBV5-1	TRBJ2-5	CASSLEASGRKTQYF
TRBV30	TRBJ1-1	CAWSVLGRVDTEAFF
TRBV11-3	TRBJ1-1	CASSLRGFQGSAEAFF
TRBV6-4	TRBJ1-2	CASSDPQGAQGYTF
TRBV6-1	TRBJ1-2	CASRRTGGDYGYTF
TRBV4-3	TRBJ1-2	CASSQALTGVDGYTF
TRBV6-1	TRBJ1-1	CAGRTGVHTEAFF
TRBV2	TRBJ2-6	CASSQGPTSGANVLTF
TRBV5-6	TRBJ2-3	CASSPRVADDTQYF
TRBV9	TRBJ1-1	CASSVAVTGGFLNTEAFF
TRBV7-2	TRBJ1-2	CASSQGQATYGYTF
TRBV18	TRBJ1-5	CASSPEGQGGWSNQPQHF
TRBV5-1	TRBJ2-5	CASSLAENEETQYF